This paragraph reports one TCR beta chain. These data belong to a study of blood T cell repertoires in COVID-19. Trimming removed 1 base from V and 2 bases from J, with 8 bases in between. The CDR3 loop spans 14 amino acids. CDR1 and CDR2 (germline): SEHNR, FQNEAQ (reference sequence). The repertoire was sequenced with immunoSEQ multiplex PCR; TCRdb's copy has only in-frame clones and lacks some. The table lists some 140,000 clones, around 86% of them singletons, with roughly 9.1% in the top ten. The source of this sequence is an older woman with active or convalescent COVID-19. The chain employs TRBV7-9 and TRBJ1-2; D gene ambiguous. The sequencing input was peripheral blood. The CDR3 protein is CASSLVTPNYGYTF. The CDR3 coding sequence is TGTGCCAGCAGCTTAGTTACACCAAACTATGGCTACACCTTC.